The 9 T cell receptor beta chains reported below all come from one sample, sequenced in a study of vaccination and CD4 T cells after COVID-19. Treatment in this sample: roughly nine-day PBMC culture with coronavirus spike peptide pools or control peptides (ViraFEST assay). Researchers used the Oncomine TCR Beta short-read assay to sequence DNA from cultured CD4+ T cells. MiXCR, run by TCRdb on the PCR reads, gives a single entry per CDR3 protein. The table shows 15,000 to 25,000 distinct CDR3 sequences, with around 60% occurring only once. Their antigens remain unidentified. The sample taken for sequencing was CD4+ T cells from blood, cultured in vitro. The receptor source for this set is a human donor who had recovered from COVID-19.

V gene TRBV2 combines with J gene TRBJ2-7; 8 bases match TRBD1. Germline CDR1 reads SNHLY; CDR2 reads FYNNEI. The CDR3 runs to 15 residues. J gave up 3 bases and V 6 bases, and 10 bases lay outside the gene matches. CDR3 DNA sequence: TGTGCCAGCAGGGGACAGGCGTTGAATTTCTACGAGCAGTACTTC. Protein sequence: CASRGQALNFYEQYF.

This clonotype was detected a few times. This chain uses TRBV7-3 with TRBJ1-6; D is perhaps TRBD1 (5 bases). This CDR3 contains 13 residues. Germline V gene lookup returns CDR1 SGHTA and CDR2 FQGTGA. V was clipped by 2 bases and J by 13 bases, with 12 bases between them. In DNA, the CDR3 is TGTGCCAGCAGCTTAGGGGGATTTTGGCCCCTCCACTTT. Translated, it gives CASSLGGFWPLHF.

V is TRBV2 and J is TRBJ1-5; D unclear. Deletions cut 7 bases from V and 6 bases from J, with 16 bases between. The CDR3 loop spans 14 amino acids. Germline V gene sequence: CDR1 SNHLY, CDR2 FYNNEI. The CDR3 nucleotides are TGTGCCAGCAAACCCGACATAGATGTTCAGCCCCAGCATTTT. Its translation is CASKPDIDVQPQHF.

This clonotype was seen a handful of times. V and J are TRBV30 and TRBJ1-5; no definite D call. The germline V and J ends were trimmed by 0 bases and 3 bases, with 9 bases remaining between them. The CDR3 covers 14 residues. Germline assignment: CDR1 GTSNPN and CDR2 SVGIG (reference sequence). CDR3 DNA sequence: TGTGCCTGGAGTGTGGGCGCCACCAATCAGCCCCAGCATTTT. Its translation is CAWSVGATNQPQHF.

V is TRBV30 and J is TRBJ1-2, with D tentatively TRBD1 (5 bases). CDR1 is GTSNPN and CDR2 is SVGIG in the germline V gene (reference sequence). Trimming took 2 bases from V and 5 from J, leaving 9 bases between them. The CDR3 consists of 12 residues. In nucleotides, the CDR3 is TGTGCCTGGAGTAACAAGGGGTATGGCTACACCTTC. Amino acids: CAWSNKGYGYTF.

This sequence joins TRBV4-3 and TRBJ2-1; the D gene is possibly TRBD2 (6 bases). Trimming cost V 4 bases and J 1 base, with 8 bases left between them. Germline V CDR1 and CDR2: LGHNA, YSLEER. The CDR3 is 14 amino acids. The CDR3 sequence is CASSLAGSYNEQFF. The CDR3 DNA follows: TGCGCCAGCAGCCTGGCGGGATCCTACAATGAGCAGTTCTTC.

The chain recombines TRBV7-9 with TRBJ1-2; no definite D call. Trimming shortened V by 2 bases and J by 8 bases, and 9 bases separated the two germline ends. This CDR3 has 12 residues. Germline CDR1 reads SEHNR; CDR2 reads FQNEAQ (reference sequence). The CDR3 bases are TGTGCCAGCAGCTTACTGGACCAGGGCTACACCTTC. Translation: CASSLLDQGYTF. Together with reference TRBV7-9 and TRBJ1-2, the CDR3 gives the full variable domain: DTGVSQNPRHKITKRGQNVTFRCDPISEHNRLYWYRQTLGQGPEFLTYFQNEAQLEKSRLLSDRFSAERPKGSFSTLEIQRTEQGDSAMYLCASSLLDQGYTFGSGTRLTVV.

The V call is TRBV18, the J call TRBJ2-1; 10 bases map to TRBD1. Trimming removed 3 bases from V and 4 bases from J; junction bases left unmatched: 3. CDR1 and CDR2 from the germline V gene are KGHSH and LQKENI. The CDR3 is 15 amino acids. Here the CDR3 DNA reads TGTGCCAGCTCACCCGGACAGGGGGGATACAATGAGCAGTTCTTC. It codes for CASSPGQGGYNEQFF.

The V gene is TRBV29-1, the J gene TRBJ1-2; D is unclear. The CDR3 has 10 amino acids. V was pared by 7 bases and J by 6 bases, with 9 bases between. Germline CDR1 SQVTM, CDR2 ANQGSEA. CDR3 nucleotides: TGCAGCGGAGGAACAAATGGCTACACCTTC. Protein product: CSGGTNGYTF.